This TCR beta chain appears in the sequencing data of a study of vaccination and CD4 T cells after COVID-19. For the study at large: From HCoV-229E, HCoV-OC43, HCoV-NL63 and SARS-CoV-2, overlapping spike peptides were used to stimulate the cells. Whole-study findings and limits: Although the median of SARS-CoV-2-reactive clonotypes rose from around 19 to 38, the change was not significant.

An Oncomine TCR Beta short-read assay was used to sequence the DNA from cultured CD4+ T cells. Investigators obtained genomic DNA by extraction from cultured CD4+ T cells. One entry per CDR3 protein, called by TCRdb with MiXCR from the PCR reads. Here the sample spans about 16,000 distinct CDR3 sequences, roughly half being singletons. Details on this clonotype: Its target is unknown.

Treatment denoted: approximately nine-day PBMC culture with coronavirus spike peptide pools or control peptides (ViraFEST assay). This clonotype was sampled from a human donor who had recovered from COVID-19. The starting material was CD4+ T cells from blood, cultured in vitro, obtained before SARS-CoV-2 vaccination.

The chain's CDR3 is CASGPAATNTGELFF. The DNA of the CDR3 is TGTGCCAGTGGTCCAGCGGCCACGAACACCGGGGAGCTGTTTTTT. This chain joins TRBV7-3 and TRBJ2-2, with D possibly matching TRBD2 (5 bases). V lost 9 bases and J lost 0, with 14 bases in between. Germline V lookup: CDR1 SGHTA, CDR2 FQGTGA. This CDR3 is 15 amino acids long.